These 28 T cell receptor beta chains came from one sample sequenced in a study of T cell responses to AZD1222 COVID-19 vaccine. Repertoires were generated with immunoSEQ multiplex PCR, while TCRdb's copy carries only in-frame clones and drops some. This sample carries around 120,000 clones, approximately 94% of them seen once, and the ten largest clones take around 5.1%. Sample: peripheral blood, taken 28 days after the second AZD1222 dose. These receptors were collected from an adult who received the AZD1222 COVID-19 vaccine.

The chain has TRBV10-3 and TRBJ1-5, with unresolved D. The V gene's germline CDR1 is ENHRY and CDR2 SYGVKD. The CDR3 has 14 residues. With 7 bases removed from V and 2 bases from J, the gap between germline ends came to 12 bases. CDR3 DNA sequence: TGTGCCATCAACAACGGGGTCGGCAATCAGCCCCAGCATTTT. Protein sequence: CAINNGVGNQPQHF.

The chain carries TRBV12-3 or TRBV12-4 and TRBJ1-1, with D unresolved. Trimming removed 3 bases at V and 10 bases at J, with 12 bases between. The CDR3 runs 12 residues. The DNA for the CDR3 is TGTGCCAGCAGTTTGAGTTCCGAGGGAGCTTTCTTT. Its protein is CASSLSSEGAFF.

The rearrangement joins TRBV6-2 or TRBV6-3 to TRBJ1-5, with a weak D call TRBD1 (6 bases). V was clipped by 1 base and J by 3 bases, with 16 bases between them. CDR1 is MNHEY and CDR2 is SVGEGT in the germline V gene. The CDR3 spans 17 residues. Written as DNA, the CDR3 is TGTGCCAGCAGTTACTTCACAGGGAGAACCAACAATCAGCCCCAGCATTTT. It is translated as CASSYFTGRTNNQPQHF.

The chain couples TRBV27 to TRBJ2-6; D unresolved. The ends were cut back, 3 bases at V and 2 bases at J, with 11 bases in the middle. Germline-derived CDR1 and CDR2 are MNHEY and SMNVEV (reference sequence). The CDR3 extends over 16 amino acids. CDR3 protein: CASSFAKSAGANVLTF. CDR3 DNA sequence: TGTGCCAGCAGTTTTGCTAAGTCGGCTGGGGCCAACGTCCTGACTTTC.

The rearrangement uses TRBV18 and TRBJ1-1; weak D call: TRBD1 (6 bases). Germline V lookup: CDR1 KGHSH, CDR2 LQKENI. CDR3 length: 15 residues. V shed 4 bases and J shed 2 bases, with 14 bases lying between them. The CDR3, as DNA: TGTGCCAGCTCACTGGGGGGCGCGGGTAACACTGAAGCTTTCTTT. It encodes CASSLGGAGNTEAFF.

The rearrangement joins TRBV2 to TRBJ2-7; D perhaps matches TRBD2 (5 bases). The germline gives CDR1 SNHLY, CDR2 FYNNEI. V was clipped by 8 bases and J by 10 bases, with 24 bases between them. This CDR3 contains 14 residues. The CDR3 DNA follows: TGTGCCAGCGGGCCTCGACCCCGTAGCGAGAATCAGTACTTC. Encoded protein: CASGPRPRSENQYF.

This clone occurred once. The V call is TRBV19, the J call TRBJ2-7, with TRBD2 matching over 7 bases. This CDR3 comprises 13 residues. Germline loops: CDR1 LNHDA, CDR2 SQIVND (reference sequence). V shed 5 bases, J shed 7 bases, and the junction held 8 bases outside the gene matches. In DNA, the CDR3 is TGTGCCAGTAGTTACCTAGCGGCGGGGGAGCAGTACTTC. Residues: CASSYLAAGEQYF.

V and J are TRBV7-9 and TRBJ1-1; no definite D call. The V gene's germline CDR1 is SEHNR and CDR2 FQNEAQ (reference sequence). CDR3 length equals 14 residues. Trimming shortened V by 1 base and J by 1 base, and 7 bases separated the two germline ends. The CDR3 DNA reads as TGTGCCAGCAGCTTAGTAGGCACGAACACTGAAGCTTTCTTT. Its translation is CASSLVGTNTEAFF.

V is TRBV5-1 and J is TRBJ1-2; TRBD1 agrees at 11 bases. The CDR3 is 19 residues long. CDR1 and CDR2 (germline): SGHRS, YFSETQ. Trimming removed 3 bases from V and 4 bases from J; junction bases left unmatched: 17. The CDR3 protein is CASSSAPRDRGDPRYGYTF. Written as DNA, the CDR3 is TGCGCCAGCAGCTCTGCACCGCGGGACAGGGGGGATCCACGCTATGGCTACACCTTC.

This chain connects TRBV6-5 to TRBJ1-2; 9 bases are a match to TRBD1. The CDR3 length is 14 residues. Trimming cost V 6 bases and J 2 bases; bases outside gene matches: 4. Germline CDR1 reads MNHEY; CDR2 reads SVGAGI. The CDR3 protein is CASSLGQGNYGYTF. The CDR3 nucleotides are TGTGCCAGCAGCCTGGGACAGGGAAACTATGGCTACACCTTC.

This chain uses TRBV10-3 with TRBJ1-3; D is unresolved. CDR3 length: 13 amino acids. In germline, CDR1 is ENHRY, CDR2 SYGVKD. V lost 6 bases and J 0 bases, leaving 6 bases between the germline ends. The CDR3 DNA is TGTGCCATCAGAGATAGCTCTGGAAACACCATATATTTT. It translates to CAIRDSSGNTIYF.

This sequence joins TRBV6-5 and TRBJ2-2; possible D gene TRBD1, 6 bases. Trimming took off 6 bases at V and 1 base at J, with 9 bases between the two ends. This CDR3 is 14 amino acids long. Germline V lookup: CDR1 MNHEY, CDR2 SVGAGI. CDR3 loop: CASRRGQNTGELFF. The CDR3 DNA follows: TGTGCCAGCAGAAGGGGACAGAACACCGGGGAGCTGTTTTTT.

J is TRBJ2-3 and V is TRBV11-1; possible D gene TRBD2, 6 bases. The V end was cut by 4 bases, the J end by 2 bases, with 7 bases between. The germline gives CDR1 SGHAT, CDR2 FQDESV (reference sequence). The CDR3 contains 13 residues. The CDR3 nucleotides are TGTGCCAGCAGCTGGGGGGACACAGATACGCAGTATTTT. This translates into CASSWGDTDTQYF.

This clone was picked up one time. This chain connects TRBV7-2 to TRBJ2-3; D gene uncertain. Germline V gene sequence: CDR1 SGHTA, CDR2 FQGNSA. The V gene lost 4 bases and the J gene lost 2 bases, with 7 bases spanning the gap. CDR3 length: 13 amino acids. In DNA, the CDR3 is TGTGCCAGCAGCTATTTACCCACAGATACGCAGTATTTT. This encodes CASSYLPTDTQYF.

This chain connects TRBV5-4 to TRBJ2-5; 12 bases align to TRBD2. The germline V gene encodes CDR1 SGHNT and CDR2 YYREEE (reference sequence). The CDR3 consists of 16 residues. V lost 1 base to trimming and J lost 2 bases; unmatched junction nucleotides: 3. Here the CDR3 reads CASSLTSGGPQETQYF. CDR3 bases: TGTGCCAGCAGCTTGACTAGCGGGGGGCCTCAAGAGACCCAGTACTTC.

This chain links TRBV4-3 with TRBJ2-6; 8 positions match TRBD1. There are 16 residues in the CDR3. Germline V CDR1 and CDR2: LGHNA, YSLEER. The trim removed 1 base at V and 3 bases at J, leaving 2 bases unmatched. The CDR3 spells CASSQGQGLGANVLTF. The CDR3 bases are TGCGCCAGCAGCCAAGGACAGGGGCTTGGGGCCAACGTCCTGACTTTC.

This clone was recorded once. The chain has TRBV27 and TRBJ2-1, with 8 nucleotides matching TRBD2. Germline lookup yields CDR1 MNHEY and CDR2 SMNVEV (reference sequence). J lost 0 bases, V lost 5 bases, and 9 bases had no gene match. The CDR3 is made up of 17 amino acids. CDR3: CASSTLAGRISYNEQFF. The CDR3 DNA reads TGTGCCAGCAGTACGCTAGCGGGCCGGATCTCCTACAATGAGCAGTTCTTC.

The CDR3 DNA reads TGTGCCAGTAGTAACAGGGACAGTAGTGATATGGATCAGCCCCAGCATTTT. Protein: CASSNRDSSDMDQPQHF. The V gene is TRBV19, the J gene TRBJ1-5; 7 bases are a match to TRBD1. Germline CDR1 LNHDA, CDR2 SQIVND (reference sequence). This CDR3 has 17 amino acids. Unmatched junction bases numbered 14, after V lost 4 bases and J lost 5 bases.

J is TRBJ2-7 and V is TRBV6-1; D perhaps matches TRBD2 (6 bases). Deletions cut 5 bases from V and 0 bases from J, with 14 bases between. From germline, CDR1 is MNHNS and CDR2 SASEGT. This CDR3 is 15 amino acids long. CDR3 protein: CASSPPGARSYEQYF. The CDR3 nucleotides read TGTGCCAGCAGTCCGCCGGGAGCCCGCTCCTACGAGCAGTACTTC.

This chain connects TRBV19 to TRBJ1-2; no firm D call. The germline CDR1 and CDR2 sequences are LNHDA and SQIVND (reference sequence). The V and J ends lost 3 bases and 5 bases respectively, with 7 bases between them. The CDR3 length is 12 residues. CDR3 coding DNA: TGTGCCAGTAGTATTGAGGGATATGGCTACACCTTC. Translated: CASSIEGYGYTF. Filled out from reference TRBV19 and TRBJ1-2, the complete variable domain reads DGGITQSPKYLFRKEGQNVTLSCEQNLNHDAMYWYRQDPGQGLRLIYYSQIVNDFQKGDIAEGYSVSREKKESFPLTVTSAQKNPTAFYLCASSIEGYGYTFGSGTRLTVV.

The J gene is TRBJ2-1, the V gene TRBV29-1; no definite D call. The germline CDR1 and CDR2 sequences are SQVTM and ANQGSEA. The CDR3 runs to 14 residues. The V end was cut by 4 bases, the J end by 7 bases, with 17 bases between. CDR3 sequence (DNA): TGCAGCGTTGTCGGACCTCAAACTGGGAATGAGCAGTTCTTC. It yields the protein CSVVGPQTGNEQFF.

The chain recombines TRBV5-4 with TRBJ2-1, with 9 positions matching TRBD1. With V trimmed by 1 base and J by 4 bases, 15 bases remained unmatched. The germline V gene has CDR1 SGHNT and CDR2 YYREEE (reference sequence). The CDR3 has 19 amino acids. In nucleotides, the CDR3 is TGTGCCAGCAGCTTGCTCCTTGTAAAGACAGGGGGGGGGTACAATGAGCAGTTCTTC. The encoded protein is CASSLLLVKTGGGYNEQFF. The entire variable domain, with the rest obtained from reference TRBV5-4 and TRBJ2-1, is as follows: ETGVTQSPTHLIKTRGQQVTLRCSSQSGHNTVSWYQQALGQGPQFIFQYYREEENGRGNFPPRFSGLQFPNYSSELNVNALELDDSALYLCASSLLLVKTGGGYNEQFFGPGTRLTVL.

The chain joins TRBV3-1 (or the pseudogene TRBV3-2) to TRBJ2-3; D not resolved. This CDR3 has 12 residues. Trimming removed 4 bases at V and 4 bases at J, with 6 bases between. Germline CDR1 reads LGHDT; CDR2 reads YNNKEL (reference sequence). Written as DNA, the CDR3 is TGTGCCAGCAGCCGAGGTCCAGATACGCAGTATTTT. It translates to CASSRGPDTQYF.

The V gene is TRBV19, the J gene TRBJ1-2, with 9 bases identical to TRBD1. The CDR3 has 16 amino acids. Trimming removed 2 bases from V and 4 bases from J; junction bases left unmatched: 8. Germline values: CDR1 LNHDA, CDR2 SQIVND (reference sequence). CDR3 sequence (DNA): TGTGCCAGTAGTATACGGGGACAGGGATTAAGCTATGGCTACACCTTC. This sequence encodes CASSIRGQGLSYGYTF.

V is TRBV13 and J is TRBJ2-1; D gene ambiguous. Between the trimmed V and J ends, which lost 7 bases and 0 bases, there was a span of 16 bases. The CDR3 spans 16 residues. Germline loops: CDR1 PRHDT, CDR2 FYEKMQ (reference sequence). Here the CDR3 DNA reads TGTGCCAGCACTCCAAAGGGCAGGAGCTCCTACAATGAGCAGTTCTTC. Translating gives CASTPKGRSSYNEQFF.

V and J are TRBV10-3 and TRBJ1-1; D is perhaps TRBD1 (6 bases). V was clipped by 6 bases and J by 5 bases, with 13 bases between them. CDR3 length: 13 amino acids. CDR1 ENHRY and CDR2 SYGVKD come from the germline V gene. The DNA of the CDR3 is TGTGCCATCAGGAACAGGGTAACTACTGAAGCTTTCTTT. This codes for CAIRNRVTTEAFF.

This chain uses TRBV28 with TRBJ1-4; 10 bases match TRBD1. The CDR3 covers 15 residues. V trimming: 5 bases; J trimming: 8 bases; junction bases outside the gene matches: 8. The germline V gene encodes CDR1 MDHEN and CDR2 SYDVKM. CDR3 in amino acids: CASSRPTGGAEKLFF. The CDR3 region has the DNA TGTGCCAGCAGTAGACCGACAGGGGGCGCGGAAAAACTGTTTTTT.

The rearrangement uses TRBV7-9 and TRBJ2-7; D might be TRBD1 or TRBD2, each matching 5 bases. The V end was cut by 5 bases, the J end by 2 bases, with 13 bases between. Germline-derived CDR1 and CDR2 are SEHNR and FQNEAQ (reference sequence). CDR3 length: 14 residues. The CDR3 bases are TGTGCCAGCAGCCCACGGGGCAGGGCCTACGAGCAGTACTTC. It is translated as CASSPRGRAYEQYF.